These T cell receptor beta chains were read from a single sample in a study of control samples from healthy donors and cancer patients. Clones were read by immunoSEQ multiplex PCR, and TCRdb kept only the in-frame ones, dropping some. The sample includes approximately 88,000 clones, roughly 90% of them seen just once. Input material: blood. Receptors were obtained from a woman between 25 and 40 years old in good health. Both conserved end residues are part of each CDR3.

j_call,v_call,cdr3_aa
TRBJ1-2,TRBV29-1,CSVPARGTGTLSGYTF
TRBJ2-6,TRBV5-1,CASSGRAVSGANVLTF
TRBJ2-3,TRBV30,CAWSSGRSTDTQYF
TRBJ1-2,TRBV7-9,CASSRGQGHGYTF
TRBJ1-5,TRBV19,CASSSAGGSNQPQHF
TRBJ2-2,TRBV28,CASTTTGSNTGELFF
TRBJ1-6,TRBV6-5,CASSYSFGTGLSPLHF
TRBJ2-1,TRBV6-4,CASSDGHGEQFF
TRBJ2-1,TRBV3-1/TRBV3-2,CASSWLAGHVTMRQFF
TRBJ1-2,TRBV5-1,CASSLGIGGYGYTF
TRBJ1-1,TRBV3-1/TRBV3-2,CASSPPRGNTEAFF
TRBJ1-1,TRBV6-6,CASSKGQVEAFF
TRBJ2-5,TRBV18,CASSPAETQYF
TRBJ1-1,TRBV19,CASRIGRDSAEAFF
TRBJ1-3,TRBV19,CASRPITGLAGNTIYF